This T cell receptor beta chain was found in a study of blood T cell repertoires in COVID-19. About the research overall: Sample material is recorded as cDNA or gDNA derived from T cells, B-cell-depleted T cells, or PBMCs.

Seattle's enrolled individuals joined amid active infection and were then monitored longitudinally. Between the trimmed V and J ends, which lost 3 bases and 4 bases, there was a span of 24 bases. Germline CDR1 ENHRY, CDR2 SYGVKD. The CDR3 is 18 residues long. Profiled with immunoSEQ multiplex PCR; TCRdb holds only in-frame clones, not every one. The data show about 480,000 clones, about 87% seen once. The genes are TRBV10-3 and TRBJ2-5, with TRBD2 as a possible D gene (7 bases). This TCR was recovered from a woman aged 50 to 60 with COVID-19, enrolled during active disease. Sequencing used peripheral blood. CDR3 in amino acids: CAISDHPGGGSAGETQYF. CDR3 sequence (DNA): TGTGCCATCAGTGACCACCCGGGGGGCGGGTCAGCGGGAGAGACCCAGTACTTC.